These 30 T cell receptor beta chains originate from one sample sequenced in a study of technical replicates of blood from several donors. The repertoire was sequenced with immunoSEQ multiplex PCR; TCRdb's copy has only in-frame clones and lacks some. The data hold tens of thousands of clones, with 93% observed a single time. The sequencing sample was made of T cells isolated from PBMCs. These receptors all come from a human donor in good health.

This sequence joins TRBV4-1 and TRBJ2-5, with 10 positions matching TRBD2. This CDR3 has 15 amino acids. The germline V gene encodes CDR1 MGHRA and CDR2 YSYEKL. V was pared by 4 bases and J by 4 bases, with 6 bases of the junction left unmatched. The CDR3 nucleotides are TGCGCCAGCAGCCCCTCCCCTAGCGGGAGAGAGACCCAGTACTTC. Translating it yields CASSPSPSGRETQYF.

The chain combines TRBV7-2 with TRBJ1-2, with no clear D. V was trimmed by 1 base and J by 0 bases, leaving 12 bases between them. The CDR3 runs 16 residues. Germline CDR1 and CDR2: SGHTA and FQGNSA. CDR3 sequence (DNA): TGTGCCAGCAGCTTAGGTCCACCGAACTCTAACTATGGCTACACCTTC. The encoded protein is CASSLGPPNSNYGYTF.

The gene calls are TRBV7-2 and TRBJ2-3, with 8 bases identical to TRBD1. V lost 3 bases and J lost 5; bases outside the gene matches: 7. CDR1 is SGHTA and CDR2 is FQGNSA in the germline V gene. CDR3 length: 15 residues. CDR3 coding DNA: TGTGCCAGCAGCTTCCCTCCAGGGGGCGTAGATACGCAGTATTTT. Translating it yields CASSFPPGGVDTQYF. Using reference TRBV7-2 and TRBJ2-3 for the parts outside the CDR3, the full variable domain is GAGVSQSPSNKVTEKGKDVELRCDPISGHTALYWYRQSLGQGLEFLIYFQGNSAPDKSGLPSDRFSAERTGGSVSTLTIQRTQQEDSAVYLCASSFPPGGVDTQYFGPGTRLTVL.

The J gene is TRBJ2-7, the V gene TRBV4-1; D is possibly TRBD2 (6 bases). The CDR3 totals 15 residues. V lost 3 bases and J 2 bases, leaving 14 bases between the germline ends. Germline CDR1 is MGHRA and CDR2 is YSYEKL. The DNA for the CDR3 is TGCGCCAGCAGCCACCTAGCGCTAGGAACCTACGAGCAGTACTTC. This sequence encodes CASSHLALGTYEQYF.

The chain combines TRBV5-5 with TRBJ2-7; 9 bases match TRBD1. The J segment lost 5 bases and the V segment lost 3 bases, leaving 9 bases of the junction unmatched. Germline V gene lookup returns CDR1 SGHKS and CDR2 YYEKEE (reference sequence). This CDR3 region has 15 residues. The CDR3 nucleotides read TGTGCCAGCAGCTACCCGGGACAGGGTATCCACGAGCAGTACTTC. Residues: CASSYPGQGIHEQYF. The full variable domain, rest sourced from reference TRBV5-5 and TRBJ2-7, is DAGVTQSPTHLIKTRGQQVTLRCSPISGHKSVSWYQQVLGQGPQFIFQYYEKEERGRGNFPDRFSARQFPNYSSELNVNALLLGDSALYLCASSYPGQGIHEQYFGPGTRLTVT.

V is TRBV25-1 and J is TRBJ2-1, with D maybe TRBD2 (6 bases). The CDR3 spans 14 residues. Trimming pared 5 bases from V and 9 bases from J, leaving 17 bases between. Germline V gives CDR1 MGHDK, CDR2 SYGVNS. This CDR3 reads CASSTTGEWGEQFF. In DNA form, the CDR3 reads TGTGCCAGCAGTACTACGGGAGAGTGGGGTGAGCAGTTCTTC.

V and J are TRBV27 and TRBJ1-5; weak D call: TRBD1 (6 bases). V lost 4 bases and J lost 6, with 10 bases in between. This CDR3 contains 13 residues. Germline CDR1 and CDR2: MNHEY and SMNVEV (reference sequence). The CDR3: CASSSGEGQPQHF. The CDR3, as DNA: TGTGCCAGCAGTTCAGGGGAGGGTCAGCCCCAGCATTTT.

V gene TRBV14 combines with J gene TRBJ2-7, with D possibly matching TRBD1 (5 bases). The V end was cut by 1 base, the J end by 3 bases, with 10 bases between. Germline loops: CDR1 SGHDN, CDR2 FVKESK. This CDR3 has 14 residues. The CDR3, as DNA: TGTGCCAGCAGCCAAGGGTCCAGGGACTACGAGCAGTACTTC. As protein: CASSQGSRDYEQYF.

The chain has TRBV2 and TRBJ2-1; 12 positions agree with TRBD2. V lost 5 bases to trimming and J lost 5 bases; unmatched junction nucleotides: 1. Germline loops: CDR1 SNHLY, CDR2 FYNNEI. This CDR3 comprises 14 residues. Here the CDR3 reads CASSSSGRDNEQFF. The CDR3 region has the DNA TGTGCCAGCAGTTCTAGCGGGAGGGACAATGAGCAGTTCTTC.

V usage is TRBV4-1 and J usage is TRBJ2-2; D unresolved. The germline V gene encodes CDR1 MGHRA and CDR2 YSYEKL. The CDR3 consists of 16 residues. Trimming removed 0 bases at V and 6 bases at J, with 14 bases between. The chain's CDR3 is CASSQDIWNGAGELFF. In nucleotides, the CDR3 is TGCGCCAGCAGCCAAGATATTTGGAATGGAGCCGGGGAGCTGTTTTTT.

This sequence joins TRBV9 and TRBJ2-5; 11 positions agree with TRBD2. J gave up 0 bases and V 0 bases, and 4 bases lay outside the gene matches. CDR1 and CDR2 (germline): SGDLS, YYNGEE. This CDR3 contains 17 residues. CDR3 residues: CASSVGSSGGHQETQYF. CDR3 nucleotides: TGTGCCAGCAGCGTAGGGTCTAGCGGGGGGCACCAAGAGACCCAGTACTTC.

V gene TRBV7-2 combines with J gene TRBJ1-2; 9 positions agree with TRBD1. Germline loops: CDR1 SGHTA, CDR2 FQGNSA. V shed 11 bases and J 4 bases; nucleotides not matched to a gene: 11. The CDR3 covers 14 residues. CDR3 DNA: TGTGCCGCATTGAAACAGGGGGCGGGCTATGGCTACACCTTC. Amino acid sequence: CAALKQGAGYGYTF.

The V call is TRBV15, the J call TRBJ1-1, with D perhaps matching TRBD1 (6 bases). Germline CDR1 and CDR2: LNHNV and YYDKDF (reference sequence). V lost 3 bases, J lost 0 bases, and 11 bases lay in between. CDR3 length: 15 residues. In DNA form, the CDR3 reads TGTGCCACCAGCAGGGACAGACGGATGAACACTGAAGCTTTCTTT. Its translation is CATSRDRRMNTEAFF.

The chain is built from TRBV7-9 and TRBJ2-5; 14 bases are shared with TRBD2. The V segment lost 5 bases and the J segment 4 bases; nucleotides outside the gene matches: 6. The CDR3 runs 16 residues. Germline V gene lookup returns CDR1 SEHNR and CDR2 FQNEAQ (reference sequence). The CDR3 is CASSTTSGGAGETQYF. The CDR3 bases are TGTGCCAGCAGCACGACTAGCGGGGGGGCCGGAGAGACCCAGTACTTC.

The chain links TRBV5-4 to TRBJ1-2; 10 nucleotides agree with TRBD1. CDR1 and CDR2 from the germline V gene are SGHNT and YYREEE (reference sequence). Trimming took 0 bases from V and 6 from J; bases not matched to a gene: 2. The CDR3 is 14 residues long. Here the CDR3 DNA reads TGTGCCAGCAGCTTGGTGGACAGGGGGAATGGCTACACCTTC. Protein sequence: CASSLVDRGNGYTF.

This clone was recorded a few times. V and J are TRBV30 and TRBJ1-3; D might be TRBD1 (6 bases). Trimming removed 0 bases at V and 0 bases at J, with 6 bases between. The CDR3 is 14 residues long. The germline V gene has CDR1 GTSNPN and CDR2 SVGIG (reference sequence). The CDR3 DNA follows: TGTGCCTGGAGTGTAGGGGGCTCTGGAAACACCATATATTTT. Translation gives CAWSVGGSGNTIYF.

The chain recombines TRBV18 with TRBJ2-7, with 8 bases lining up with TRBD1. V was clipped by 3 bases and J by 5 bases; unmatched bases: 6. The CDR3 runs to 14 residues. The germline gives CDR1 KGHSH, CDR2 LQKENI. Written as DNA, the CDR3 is TGTGCCAGCTCACCGACAGGGGACTTCCACGAGCAGTACTTC. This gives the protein CASSPTGDFHEQYF.

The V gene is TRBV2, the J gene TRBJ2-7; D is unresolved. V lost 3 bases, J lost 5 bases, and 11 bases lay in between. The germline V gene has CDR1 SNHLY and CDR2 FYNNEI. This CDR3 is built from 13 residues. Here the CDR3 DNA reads TGTGCCAGCAGTGAGTCAGTGGCCCACGAGCAGTACTTC. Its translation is CASSESVAHEQYF.

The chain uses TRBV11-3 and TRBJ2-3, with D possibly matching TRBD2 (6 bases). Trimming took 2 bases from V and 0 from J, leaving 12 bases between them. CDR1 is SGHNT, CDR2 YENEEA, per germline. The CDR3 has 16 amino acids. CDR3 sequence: CASSLNLGGSTDTQYF. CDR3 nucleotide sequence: TGTGCCAGCAGCTTAAACCTCGGGGGAAGCACAGATACGCAGTATTTT.

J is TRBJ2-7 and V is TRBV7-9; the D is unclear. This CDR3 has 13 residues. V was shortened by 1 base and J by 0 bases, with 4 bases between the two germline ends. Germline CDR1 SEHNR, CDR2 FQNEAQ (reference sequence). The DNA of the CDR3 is TGTGCCAGCAGCTTAGACACCTCCTACGAGCAGTACTTC. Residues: CASSLDTSYEQYF.

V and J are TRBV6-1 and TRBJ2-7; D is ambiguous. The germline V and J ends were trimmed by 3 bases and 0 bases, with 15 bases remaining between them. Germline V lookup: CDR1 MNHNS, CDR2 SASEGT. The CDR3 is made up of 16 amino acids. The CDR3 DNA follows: TGTGCCAGCAGTGAGTTCCCCGACCCTAGCTCCTACGAGCAGTACTTC. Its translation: CASSEFPDPSSYEQYF.

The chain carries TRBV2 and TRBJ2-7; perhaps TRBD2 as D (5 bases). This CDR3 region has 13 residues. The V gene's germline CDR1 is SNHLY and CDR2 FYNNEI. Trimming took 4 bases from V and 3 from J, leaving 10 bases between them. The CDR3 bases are TGTGCCAGCAGTGGGCGGGTTTTCTACGAGCAGTACTTC. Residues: CASSGRVFYEQYF.

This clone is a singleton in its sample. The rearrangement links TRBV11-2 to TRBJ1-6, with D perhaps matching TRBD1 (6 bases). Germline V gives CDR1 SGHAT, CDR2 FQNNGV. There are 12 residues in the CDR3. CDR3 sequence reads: CSCRGPNSPLHF. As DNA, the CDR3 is TGTTCGTGCAGGGGTCCCAATTCACCCCTCCACTTT.

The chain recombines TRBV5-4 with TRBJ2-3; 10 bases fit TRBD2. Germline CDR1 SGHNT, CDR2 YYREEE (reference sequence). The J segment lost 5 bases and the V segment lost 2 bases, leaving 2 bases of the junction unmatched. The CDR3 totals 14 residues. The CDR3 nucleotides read TGTGCCAGCAGCTTCCAGCGGGGGGGAGATACGCAGTATTTT. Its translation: CASSFQRGGDTQYF.

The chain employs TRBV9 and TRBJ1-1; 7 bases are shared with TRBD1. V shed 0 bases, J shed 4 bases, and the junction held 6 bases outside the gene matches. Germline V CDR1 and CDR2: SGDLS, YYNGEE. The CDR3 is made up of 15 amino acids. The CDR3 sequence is CASSVDSGGRTEAFF. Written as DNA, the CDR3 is TGTGCCAGCAGCGTAGATTCAGGGGGTCGCACTGAAGCTTTCTTT.

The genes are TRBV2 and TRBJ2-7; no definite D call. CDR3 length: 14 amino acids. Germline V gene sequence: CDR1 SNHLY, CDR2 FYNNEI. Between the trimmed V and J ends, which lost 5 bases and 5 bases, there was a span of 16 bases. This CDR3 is CASSQGRLYDEQYF. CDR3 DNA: TGTGCCAGCAGTCAAGGCCGGTTATACGACGAGCAGTACTTC.

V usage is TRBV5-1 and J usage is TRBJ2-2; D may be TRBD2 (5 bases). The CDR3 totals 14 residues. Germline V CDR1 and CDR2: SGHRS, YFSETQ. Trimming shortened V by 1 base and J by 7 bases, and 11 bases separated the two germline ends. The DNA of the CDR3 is TGCGCCAGCAGCTTGTCAGTCCGGGGCGGGGAGCTGTTTTTT. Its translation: CASSLSVRGGELFF.

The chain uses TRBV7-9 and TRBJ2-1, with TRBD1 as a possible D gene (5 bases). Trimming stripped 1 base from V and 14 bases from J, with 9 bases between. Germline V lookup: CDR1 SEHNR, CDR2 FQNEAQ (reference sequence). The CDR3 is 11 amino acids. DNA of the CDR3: TGTGCCAGCAGCTTAGAGGGGCTGGAGTTCTTC. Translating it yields CASSLEGLEFF.

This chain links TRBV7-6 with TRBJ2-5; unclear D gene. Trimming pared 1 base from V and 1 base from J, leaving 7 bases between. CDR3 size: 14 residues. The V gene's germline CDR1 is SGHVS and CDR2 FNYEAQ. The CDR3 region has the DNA TGTGCCAGCAGCTTAGGCGGCAGCCAAGAGACCCAGTACTTC. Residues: CASSLGGSQETQYF.

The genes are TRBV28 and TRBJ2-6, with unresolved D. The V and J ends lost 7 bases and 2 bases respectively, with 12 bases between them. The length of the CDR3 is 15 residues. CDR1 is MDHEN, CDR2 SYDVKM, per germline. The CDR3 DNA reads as TGTGCCAGCACCATGACACCGACTGGGGCCAACGTCCTGACTTTC. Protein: CASTMTPTGANVLTF.